The T cell receptor (beta chain) under discussion was sequenced for a study of blood T cell repertoires in COVID-19. Study context: Sites across the United States, Italy and Spain contributed samples from acute and convalescent COVID-19. T cells, B-cell-depleted T cells, or PBMCs supplied cDNA or gDNA.

J gave up 6 bases and V 3 bases, and 7 bases lay outside the gene matches. The CDR3 loop spans 15 amino acids. Germline CDR1 is SGHTA and CDR2 is FQGNSA. Source study methods: Amplifying reference gene primers gave estimates of nucleated cell counts. TCRdb's copy holds only in-frame clones and misses some; the assay was immunoSEQ multiplex PCR. V, J and clone size were drawn from that table, and D and trimming were deduced from the DNA. The repertoire includes 270,000 or so clones, about nine tenths of them detected once, and 0.94% sits in the top ten. This chain uses TRBV7-2 with TRBJ2-7; 11 nucleotides line up with TRBD2. The TCR was taken from a woman aged 35 to 49 who had recovered from COVID-19. Specimen: peripheral blood. The CDR3 nucleotides are TGTGCCAGCAGCTTGGCTGTAGCGGGAGGGGTCGAGCAGTACTTC. This gives the protein CASSLAVAGGVEQYF. The full variable domain, in which reference TRBV7-2 and TRBJ2-7 provide the parts outside the CDR3, is GAGVSQSPSNKVTEKGKDVELRCDPISGHTALYWYRQSLGQGLEFLIYFQGNSAPDKSGLPSDRFSAERTGGSVSTLTIQRTQQEDSAVYLCASSLAVAGGVEQYFGPGTRLTVT.